Listed below are T cell receptor beta chains from one sample, sequenced in a study of CD8 T cells in ankylosing spondylitis. TCRdb used MiXCR to reprocess the 5' RACE reads, holding one entry per CDR3 protein. The table records some 140,000 distinct CDR3 sequences, roughly 6.6% of them present only once. Sequencing was performed on blood, either unsorted or a sorted T cell fraction (not recorded which). These TCRs come from a female donor with ankylosing spondylitis or in good health (not recorded which). Each CDR3 is given with its conserved first and last residue. A D gene is named only where the DNA matches it firmly. Rows give clone size only sometimes, using once, few, many, or a class for an expanded clone.

J gene | D gene | V gene | clone size | CDR3 protein | CDR3 DNA
TRBJ2-7 | TRBD2 | TRBV2 | few | CASSESGGTYEQYF | TGTGCCAGCAGTGAGAGCGGGGGGACCTACGAGCAGTACTTC
TRBJ1-6 | TRBD1 | TRBV12-3/TRBV12-4 | many | CASSYDRGRSPLHF | TGTGCCAGCAGTTATGACAGGGGGCGGTCACCCCTCCACTTT
TRBJ2-3 | TRBD2 | TRBV7-6 | many | CASSSSSGGSSTDTQYF | TGTGCCAGCAGCTCTTCTAGCGGGGGGTCTAGCACAGATACGCAGTATTTT
TRBJ2-2 | . | TRBV5-1 | many | CASSSTDSAGELFF | TGCGCCAGCAGCTCAACGGACAGTGCCGGGGAGCTGTTTTTT
TRBJ2-4 | TRBD2 | TRBV20-1 | . | CSFWGQAGGQNIQYF | TGCAGCTTCTGGGGCCAGGCGGGGGGCCAAAACATTCAGTACTTC
TRBJ1-6 | . | TRBV14 | many | CASSFQVLSPLHF | TGTGCCAGCAGCTTTCAGGTTCTGTCACCCCTCCACTTT
TRBJ1-1 | . | TRBV7-9 | many | CASSPYGGRGTEAFF | TGTGCCAGCAGCCCGTATGGGGGCCGGGGCACTGAAGCTTTCTTT
TRBJ1-5 | . | TRBV19 | few | CASNRGSNQPQHF | TGTGCCAGTAATCGAGGTAGCAATCAGCCCCAGCATTTT
TRBJ1-4 | TRBD1 | TRBV7-9 | many | CASSFRQGGVEKLFF | TGTGCCAGCAGCTTCCGACAAGGGGGCGTCGAAAAACTGTTTTTT
TRBJ2-7 | TRBD1 | TRBV7-6 | . | CASSALMTGEQYF | TGTGCCAGCAGCGCGCTAATGACAGGGGAGCAGTACTTC
TRBJ2-1 | . | TRBV6-4 | many | CASSDGPDSVHEQFF | TGTGCCAGCAGTGACGGACCGGACAGTGTCCATGAGCAGTTCTTC
TRBJ1-2 | . | TRBV20-1 | many | CSARDPPRFYGYTF | TGCAGTGCTAGAGATCCCCCGAGATTCTATGGCTACACCTTC
TRBJ2-3 | TRBD2 | TRBV11-1 | many | CASSQLAGENTDTQYF | TGTGCCAGCAGCCAACTAGCGGGGGAAAACACAGATACGCAGTATTTT
TRBJ2-7 | TRBD2 | TRBV12-3/TRBV12-4 | many | CASSYSGGASYEQYF | TGTGCCAGCAGCTATAGCGGGGGGGCTTCCTACGAGCAGTACTTC
TRBJ2-2 | . | TRBV28 | many | CASSLRAGNTGELFF | TGTGCCAGCAGTTTAAGGGCAGGGAACACCGGGGAGCTGTTTTTT
TRBJ2-7 | TRBD1 | TRBV12-3/TRBV12-4 | many | CASSWTGGSYEQYF | TGTGCCAGCAGTTGGACAGGGGGGTCCTACGAGCAGTACTTC
TRBJ2-1 | . | TRBV20-1 | many | CSAKNPGDEQFF | TGCAGTGCTAAAAATCCTGGGGATGAGCAGTTCTTC
TRBJ1-2 | . | TRBV12-3/TRBV12-4 | many | CASSSRIYGYTF | TGTGCCAGCAGTTCTAGGATCTATGGCTACACCTTC
TRBJ1-2 | TRBD1 | TRBV6-6 | . | CASREDRANYGYTF | TGTGCCAGCAGGGAGGACAGGGCTAACTATGGCTACACCTTC
TRBJ1-4 | . | TRBV12-3/TRBV12-4 | many | CASSLQGWEKLFF | TGTGCCAGCAGTTTACAGGGTTGGGAAAAACTGTTTTTT
TRBJ1-4 | TRBD1 | TRBV20-1 | many | CSAQTGEGEKLFF | TGCAGTGCTCAGACAGGGGAGGGTGAAAAACTGTTTTTT
TRBJ2-6 | . | TRBV20-1 | many | CSARDSDKTRSGANVLTF | TGCAGTGCTAGAGACTCGGACAAGACACGCTCTGGGGCCAACGTCCTGACTTTC
TRBJ2-5 | . | TRBV9 | many | CASSVAYQETQYF | TGTGCCAGCAGCGTAGCGTACCAAGAGACCCAGTACTTC
TRBJ1-2 | TRBD1 | TRBV14 | many | CASSQEIQGHGYTF | TGTGCCAGCAGCCAAGAAATACAGGGGCATGGCTACACCTTC
TRBJ1-4 | . | TRBV20-1 | many | CSAQGFEENEKLFF | TGCAGTGCGCAGGGGTTTGAGGAAAATGAAAAACTGTTTTTT
TRBJ2-3 | . | TRBV5-1 | many | CASRTATSTDTQYF | TGCGCCAGCAGGACAGCGACTAGCACAGATACGCAGTATTTT
TRBJ2-3 | TRBD1 | TRBV27 | many | CASSLRDRYTDTQYF | TGTGCCAGCAGTTTAAGGGACAGGTACACAGATACGCAGTATTTT
TRBJ2-2 | . | TRBV6-4 | many | CATRGDWNTGELFF | TGTGCCACCCGGGGCGACTGGAACACCGGGGAGCTGTTTTTT
TRBJ2-7 | . | TRBV28 | once | CASSPGPLCEQYF | TGTGCCAGCAGCCCTGGGCCCCTGTGCGAGCAGTACTTC
TRBJ2-7 | . | TRBV6-2/TRBV6-3 | many | CASSSFYEQYF | TGTGCCAGCAGTTCCTTCTACGAGCAGTACTTC
TRBJ1-3 | . | TRBV18 | . | CASSQRQSGAIYF | TGTGCCAGCTCACAAAGACAGTCCGGGGCCATATATTTT
TRBJ2-7 | . | TRBV5-1 | . | CASSLEGKGVREQYF | TGCGCCAGCAGCTTGGAGGGAAAAGGGGTTCGCGAGCAGTACTTC
TRBJ1-3 | TRBD1 | TRBV2 | . | CAISRGTDPSVSPGNTIYF | TGTGCCATCAGCCGCGGGACAGATCCCTCTGTCTCTCCTGGAAACACCATATATTTT
TRBJ2-1 | . | TRBV7-3 | many | CASSAGRDNEQFF | TGTGCCAGCAGCGCGGGACGGGACAATGAGCAGTTCTTC
TRBJ1-1 | TRBD1 | TRBV7-6 | many | CASSLRTGMNTEAFF | TGTGCCAGCAGCCTAAGGACAGGGATGAACACTGAAGCTTTCTTT